This T cell receptor (beta chain) was recovered during a study of shared clonotypes between healthy human individuals. Study context: A donor's plate count was three for CD4 naive and three for CD4 memory; CD8 naive had two and CD8 memory one.

CDR1 is LNHDA and CDR2 is SQIVND in the germline V gene (reference sequence). The CDR3 spans 15 residues. Trimming left V 7 bases short and J 3 bases short, with 18 bases between. Profiled with immunoSEQ multiplex PCR; TCRdb holds only in-frame clones, not every one. The sample includes 900,000 to 1,200,000 clones, around 78% of them seen just once. Sequenced material: memory CD4+ T cells from PBMCs. Regarding subset: CD45RA-negative fraction. V and J are TRBV19 and TRBJ2-5; the D gene is possibly TRBD2 (5 bases). The TCR originated in a man between 18 and 29 years old in good health. Some clones in this sample may be carry-over from other donors' samples. CDR3 residues: CASTFSGTGKETQYF. The DNA of the CDR3 is TGTGCCAGTACTTTTTCGGGCACGGGGAAAGAGACCCAGTACTTC. The whole variable domain, remainder taken from reference TRBV19 and TRBJ2-5, is DGGITQSPKYLFRKEGQNVTLSCEQNLNHDAMYWYRQDPGQGLRLIYYSQIVNDFQKGDIAEGYSVSREKKESFPLTVTSAQKNPTAFYLCASTFSGTGKETQYFGPGTRLLVL.